This entry describes one T cell receptor beta chain. This sample stems from a study of T-cell reconstitution after alpha-beta-depleted transplantation in children. This CDR3 contains 16 residues. J gave up 5 bases and V 6 bases, and 8 bases lay outside the gene matches. The germline V gene has CDR1 SSHAT and CDR2 FNYEAQ (reference sequence). It was with unique molecular identifiers that the TCRbeta library was prepared. TCRdb reprocessed the PCR reads via MiXCR and lists one record per CDR3 protein. The sample gives hundreds of thousands of distinct CDR3 sequences, 16% of which show up once; approximately 1.1% is in the top ten.

The chain combines TRBV7-7 with TRBJ2-3; 13 nucleotides match TRBD2. This clonotype originated in a human donor who donated a stem cell graft to a child with acute myeloid leukemia. The material was PBMCs from the stem cell graft donor, obtained from the stem cell graft. The DNA of the CDR3 is TGTGCCAGCAGTCCCCGGACTAGCGGGGGTTTAGATACGCAGTATTTT. It codes for CASSPRTSGGLDTQYF.